One sample yielded the 12 T cell receptor beta chains listed below, sequenced in a study of identical twins. TCRdb passed the 5' RACE reads through MiXCR, listing each CDR3 protein once. There are under 250,000 distinct CDR3 sequences in the sample; approximately 9% occur only once, and 5% to 5.5% lies in the top ten. Sequenced: memory (CD45RO+) T cells sorted from blood. These receptors originate from a woman under 30 in good health.

A few counts support this clonotype. The chain employs TRBV5-1 and TRBJ2-1; 13 bases line up with TRBD2. Trimming removed 3 bases from V and 9 bases from J; junction bases left unmatched: 9. Germline V lookup: CDR1 SGHRS, CDR2 YFSETQ. This CDR3 is 16 amino acids long. In DNA, the CDR3 is TGCGCCAGCAGCTCCCGACTAGCGGGAGGCTCGAGTGAGCAGTTCTTC. It yields the protein CASSSRLAGGSSEQFF.

This clonotype was counted between two and nine times. This rearrangement joins TRBV10-3 to TRBJ2-3; a weak D match, TRBD2 (6 bases). This CDR3 contains 18 residues. Looked up from germline, CDR1 is ENHRY and CDR2 is SYGVKD. V lost 6 bases, J lost 2 bases, and 24 bases lay in between. The CDR3 sequence: CAIRGSGEWGPNTDTQYF. The CDR3 region has the DNA TGTGCCATCAGGGGGTCGGGGGAGTGGGGCCCGAACACAGATACGCAGTATTTT.

Only a few counts were recorded for this clonotype. The chain employs TRBV7-9 and TRBJ2-5, with TRBD1 matching 10 bases. Germline-derived CDR1 and CDR2 are SEHNR and FQNEAQ (reference sequence). The junction had 4 bases not matched to a gene; V was cut back by 6 bases and J by 3 bases. This CDR3 spans 14 amino acids. This CDR3 reads CASSPGQGKETQYF. CDR3 sequence (DNA): TGTGCCAGCAGTCCGGGACAGGGGAAAGAGACCCAGTACTTC.

This clonotype has a handful of counts. This rearrangement joins TRBV15 to TRBJ2-7; D call uncertain. CDR1 and CDR2 (germline): LNHNV, YYDKDF (reference sequence). The ends were cut back, 5 bases at V and 6 bases at J, with 8 bases in the middle. The CDR3 is 11 residues long. This CDR3 is CATSAESEQYF. CDR3 bases: TGTGCCACCAGCGCAGAGAGCGAGCAGTACTTC.

The rearrangement uses TRBV20-1 and TRBJ2-5; D unresolved. The V gene's germline CDR1 is DFQATT and CDR2 SNEGSKA (reference sequence). CDR3 length: 13 residues. The germline V and J ends were trimmed by 6 bases and 4 bases, with 15 bases remaining between them. CDR3 in amino acids: CSAGDATPETQYF. DNA for the CDR3: TGCAGTGCCGGAGATGCTACCCCAGAGACCCAGTACTTC.

The rearrangement links TRBV12-3 or TRBV12-4 to TRBJ1-5, with TRBD1 matching 8 bases. This CDR3 contains 15 residues. V dropped 3 bases and J dropped 6; count of bases not matched to a gene: 7. This CDR3 reads CASSFSAGGLQPQHF. The CDR3 DNA sequence: TGTGCCAGCAGTTTCAGCGCAGGGGGCCTTCAGCCCCAGCATTTT.

This chain connects TRBV4-3 to TRBJ2-5; 9 positions agree with TRBD1. The V gene's germline CDR1 is LGHNA and CDR2 YSLEER. The V gene end was trimmed by 3 bases and the J gene end by 5 bases; junction bases not matched to a gene: 1. The CDR3 has 13 amino acids. The CDR3 here is CASSHDRGETQYF. The CDR3 bases are TGCGCCAGCAGCCACGACAGGGGGGAGACCCAGTACTTC.

This rearrangement joins TRBV7-2 to TRBJ1-5, with no clear D. V lost 3 bases and J 6 bases, leaving 9 bases between the germline ends. This CDR3 region has 13 residues. The germline V gene encodes CDR1 SGHTA and CDR2 FQGNSA. The CDR3 DNA reads TGTGCCAGCAGCTTTGACATCTCTCAGCCCCAGCATTTT. Translation: CASSFDISQPQHF. The complete variable domain, with remaining parts taken from reference TRBV7-2 and TRBJ1-5, reads GAGVSQSPSNKVTEKGKDVELRCDPISGHTALYWYRQSLGQGLEFLIYFQGNSAPDKSGLPSDRFSAERTGGSVSTLTIQRTQQEDSAVYLCASSFDISQPQHFGDGTRLSIL.

In its sample, this clonotype was seen a few times. A much more abundant neighbour one base away suggests this may be a read error. The chain joins TRBV12-3 or TRBV12-4 to TRBJ2-3; tentatively, D is TRBD1 (6 bases). This CDR3 is built from 19 residues. For the CDR3, the DNA is TGTGCCTGCAGTTTAGTTGTGATAGTCGGGGACATGCATGCTGATACGCAGTATTTT. Protein product: CACSLVVIVGDMHADTQYF.

This clonotype occurred a few times. The chain joins TRBV29-1 to TRBJ2-5; the match to TRBD1 covers 8 bases. The V gene's germline CDR1 is SQVTM and CDR2 ANQGSEA. After removal of 7 bases from V and 6 bases from J, the junction contained 7 bases not matched to a gene. The CDR3 sequence is 12 residues long. The CDR3 sequence: CSAGQGSKTQYF. CDR3 sequence (DNA): TGCAGCGCTGGACAGGGTTCCAAGACCCAGTACTTC.

J is TRBJ1-1 and V is TRBV11-3; possibly TRBD1 for D (6 bases). The length of the CDR3 is 14 residues. The germline V gene encodes CDR1 SGHNT and CDR2 YENEEA. V lost 2 bases, J lost 1 base, and 8 bases lay in between. CDR3 coding DNA: TGTGCCAGCAGCTTAACAGGGAAGAACACTGAAGCTTTCTTT. It is translated as CASSLTGKNTEAFF.

The chain recombines TRBV19 with TRBJ2-6; the D is unclear. CDR1 and CDR2 (germline): LNHDA, SQIVND (reference sequence). Trimming took off 0 bases at V and 6 bases at J, with 12 bases between the two ends. This CDR3 has 16 residues. The DNA of the CDR3 is TGTGCCAGTAGTATAGATCGGGCAGGACCGGCCAACGTCCTGACTTTC. Translated, it gives CASSIDRAGPANVLTF.